The 25 T cell receptor beta chains below come from one sample, sequenced in a study of blood T cell repertoires in COVID-19. Assay used: immunoSEQ multiplex PCR; TCRdb lists only in-frame clones, some missing. Among under 200,000 clones listed, 84% were seen once. Material: PBMCs or T cells enriched from blood (not recorded which). Receptors originate from a man aged 45-60 years who had recovered from COVID-19.

This rearrangement joins TRBV3-1 (or the pseudogene TRBV3-2) to TRBJ1-1; no reliable D call. CDR3 length equals 14 residues. V was trimmed by 4 bases and J by 0 bases, leaving 9 bases between them. In germline, CDR1 is LGHDT, CDR2 YNNKEL (reference sequence). The CDR3 sequence: CASSPAGVNTEAFF. The CDR3 bases are TGTGCCAGCAGCCCAGCCGGGGTGAACACTGAAGCTTTCTTT.

V and J are TRBV5-6 and TRBJ1-6; D remains ambiguous. This CDR3 is built from 12 residues. Trimming pared 4 bases from V and 7 bases from J, leaving 6 bases between. Germline-derived CDR1 and CDR2 are SGHDT and YYEEEE. The CDR3: CASSHPNSPLHF. The CDR3 DNA reads TGTGCCAGCAGCCATCCCAATTCACCCCTCCACTTT.

This chain connects TRBV5-1 to TRBJ2-2; D unresolved. This CDR3 contains 15 residues. Germline V gene data show CDR1 as SGHRS and CDR2 as YFSETQ. V gave up 6 bases and J gave up 1 base, with 13 bases separating them. The CDR3 DNA is TGCGCCAGCACCCACCCGGTCGAGAACACCGGGGAGCTGTTTTTT. This encodes CASTHPVENTGELFF.

This chain uses TRBV10-3 with TRBJ1-5; D not resolved. Germline CDR1 and CDR2: ENHRY and SYGVKD. Between the trimmed V and J ends, which lost 0 bases and 9 bases, there was a span of 18 bases. This CDR3 is 16 amino acids long. CDR3 residues: CAISESPAGEKGPQHF. CDR3 nucleotides: TGTGCCATCAGTGAGTCACCGGCGGGAGAGAAAGGGCCCCAGCATTTT.

The chain combines TRBV7-8 with TRBJ1-4, with 7 bases identical to TRBD1. Germline V lookup: CDR1 SGHVS, CDR2 FQNEAQ. The CDR3 spans 16 residues. The junction had 14 bases not matched to a gene; V was cut back by 5 bases and J by 8 bases. The CDR3 DNA sequence: TGTGCCAGCAGCCCAGGGGGGTGGAGCGCAGGGGAAAAACTGTTTTTT. Translating gives CASSPGGWSAGEKLFF.

This clone was seen just once. The rearrangement uses TRBV6-1 and TRBJ1-2, with TRBD1 identical over 10 bases. Germline values: CDR1 MNHNS, CDR2 SASEGT. There are 17 residues in the CDR3. The ends lost 4 bases at V and 0 bases at J; junction bases unmatched: 8. The DNA for the CDR3 is TGTGCCAGCAGTGCTCCGGGACAGGGGCCCGCTAACTATGGCTACACCTTC. Translated, it gives CASSAPGQGPANYGYTF.

The CDR3 spells CASSLEPGGAPGELFF. The CDR3 region has the DNA TGCGCCAGCAGCTTGGAGCCTGGGGGGGCCCCCGGGGAGCTGTTTTTT. The V and J genes are TRBV5-1 and TRBJ2-2, with a weak D call TRBD2 (7 bases). V lost 0 bases and J 6 bases, leaving 15 bases between the germline ends. CDR1 is SGHRS, CDR2 YFSETQ, per germline. The CDR3 totals 16 residues.

V usage is TRBV3-1 (or the pseudogene TRBV3-2) and J usage is TRBJ2-1; 9 bases align to TRBD2. V shed 4 bases and J 4 bases; nucleotides not matched to a gene: 8. Germline V gives CDR1 LGHDT, CDR2 YNNKEL (reference sequence). There are 16 residues in the CDR3. CDR3 nucleotide sequence: TGTGCCAGCAGCCCCCCCCGGACTAGCGCGTACAATGAGCAGTTCTTC. Translated: CASSPPRTSAYNEQFF.

V is TRBV11-1 and J is TRBJ2-7, with TRBD2 identical over 8 bases. Germline V gene sequence: CDR1 SGHAT, CDR2 FQDESV (reference sequence). This CDR3 spans 13 amino acids. V lost 5 bases to trimming and J lost 10 bases; unmatched junction nucleotides: 10. CDR3 in DNA: TGTGCCAGCAGCCTCAAGTTAGCGGGGATTCAGTACTTC. This sequence encodes CASSLKLAGIQYF.

The V and J genes are TRBV20-1 and TRBJ2-1, with unresolved D. The CDR3 sequence is 10 residues long. CDR1 is DFQATT and CDR2 is SNEGSKA in the germline V gene (reference sequence). Trimming left V 6 bases short and J 8 bases short, with 8 bases between. The CDR3 DNA reads TGCAGTGCACTCACGGATGAGCAGTTCTTC. It yields the protein CSALTDEQFF.

The CDR3 coding sequence is TGTGCCGGGACAGGGGATACTGAAGCTTTCTTT. Protein product: CAGTGDTEAFF. The chain is built from TRBV6-5 and TRBJ1-1; 10 bases align to TRBD1. J gave up 5 bases and V 11 bases, and 2 bases lay outside the gene matches. The CDR3 sequence is 11 residues long. The germline V gene encodes CDR1 MNHEY and CDR2 SVGAGI.

This chain connects TRBV3-1 (or the pseudogene TRBV3-2) to TRBJ1-2; TRBD1 aligns across 8 bases. This CDR3 has 14 residues. Germline lookup yields CDR1 LGHDT and CDR2 YNNKEL (reference sequence). Losses at the gene ends were 4 bases for V and 2 bases for J; bases not matched to a gene: 3. CDR3 DNA sequence: TGTGCCAGCAGCCGTGACAGGGGAAACTATGGCTACACCTTC. Its protein is CASSRDRGNYGYTF.

V is TRBV19 and J is TRBJ2-2, with D perhaps matching TRBD1 (6 bases). There are 16 residues in the CDR3. The germline gives CDR1 LNHDA, CDR2 SQIVND (reference sequence). Trimming removed 4 bases at V and 3 bases at J, with 15 bases between. CDR3 nucleotides: TGTGCCAGTAGTACCGAGACAGGCTATTACACCGGGGAGCTGTTTTTT. Protein sequence: CASSTETGYYTGELFF.

The chain combines TRBV6-5 with TRBJ1-5; possibly TRBD1 for D (6 bases). CDR3 length equals 15 residues. The V gene lost 4 bases and the J gene lost 7 bases, with 17 bases spanning the gap. Per germline, CDR1 MNHEY and CDR2 SVGAGI. The CDR3 DNA sequence: TGTGCCAGCAGTTCCGGACAGTCCTGGGGGCAGCCCCAGCATTTT. It specifies CASSSGQSWGQPQHF.

This clone was counted a few times. The chain has TRBV19 and TRBJ1-5; D is undetermined. CDR3 size: 15 residues. V lost 0 bases and J 2 bases, leaving 8 bases between the germline ends. The germline CDR1 and CDR2 sequences are LNHDA and SQIVND (reference sequence). The chain's CDR3 is CASSIEEGGNQPQHF. The CDR3, as DNA: TGTGCCAGTAGTATAGAGGAGGGCGGCAATCAGCCCCAGCATTTT.

This rearrangement joins TRBV9 to TRBJ2-1; 9 bases are shared with TRBD2. The ends lost 3 bases at V and 2 bases at J; junction bases unmatched: 12. CDR1 is SGDLS, CDR2 YYNGEE, per germline. The CDR3 loop spans 18 amino acids. CDR3 coding DNA: TGTGCCAGCAGCGCGGGGCATATTGCTAGCGGGGCCTACAATGAGCAGTTCTTC. Translation: CASSAGHIASGAYNEQFF.

V is TRBV7-8 and J is TRBJ2-7, with D perhaps matching TRBD2 (6 bases). The germline gives CDR1 SGHVS, CDR2 FQNEAQ. This CDR3 has 14 amino acids. The germline V and J ends were trimmed by 5 bases and 5 bases, with 16 bases remaining between them. Written as DNA, the CDR3 is TGTGCCAGCAGCCCGACGGCGGGGTCCCACGAGCAGTACTTC. Translated: CASSPTAGSHEQYF.

J is TRBJ2-7 and V is TRBV5-6; TRBD1 agrees at 8 bases. Germline lookup yields CDR1 SGHDT and CDR2 YYEEEE. The CDR3 has 15 amino acids. J gave up 2 bases and V 1 base, and 5 bases lay outside the gene matches. CDR3 amino acids: CASSLYGTGPYEQYF. CDR3 sequence (DNA): TGTGCCAGCAGCTTGTATGGGACAGGACCCTACGAGCAGTACTTC.

CDR3 amino acids: CASSPSGTTHTGELFF. The CDR3 DNA reads TGTGCCAGCAGTCCTTCCGGGACAACTCACACCGGGGAGCTGTTTTTT. The chain couples TRBV6-6 to TRBJ2-2; the D gene is possibly TRBD1 (6 bases). V lost 5 bases and J 3 bases, leaving 16 bases between the germline ends. The CDR3 length is 16 residues. Germline V CDR1 and CDR2: MNHNY, SVGAGI (reference sequence).

The chain links TRBV5-4 to TRBJ2-3; no clear D. Trimming left V 0 bases short and J 8 bases short, with 7 bases between. This CDR3 has 12 amino acids. Per the germline V gene, CDR1 is SGHNT and CDR2 is YYREEE (reference sequence). CDR3 protein: CASSLALSTQYF. The CDR3 nucleotides are TGTGCCAGCAGCTTGGCCCTGAGTACGCAGTATTTT. Full variable domain (remainder filled in from reference TRBV5-4 and TRBJ2-3): ETGVTQSPTHLIKTRGQQVTLRCSSQSGHNTVSWYQQALGQGPQFIFQYYREEENGRGNFPPRFSGLQFPNYSSELNVNALELDDSALYLCASSLALSTQYFGPGTRLTVL.

V gene TRBV7-3 combines with J gene TRBJ2-1, with TRBD2 matching over 7 bases. V lost 5 bases to trimming and J lost 13 bases; unmatched junction nucleotides: 8. The CDR3 has 12 amino acids. Germline V gene lookup returns CDR1 SGHTA and CDR2 FQGTGA. The chain's CDR3 is CASSPFGGDQFF. In DNA form, the CDR3 reads TGTGCCAGCAGCCCCTTTGGGGGGGATCAGTTCTTC.

V and J are TRBV6-5 and TRBJ1-1, with 9 bases aligning to TRBD1. The CDR3 extends over 14 amino acids. Losses at the gene ends were 6 bases for V and 2 bases for J; bases not matched to a gene: 4. Per the germline V gene, CDR1 is MNHEY and CDR2 is SVGAGI. In nucleotides, the CDR3 is TGTGCCAGCAGGGACAGGGGTGGAAACACTGAAGCTTTCTTT. Its protein product is CASRDRGGNTEAFF.

This rearrangement joins TRBV6-5 to TRBJ1-2; maybe TRBD1 (5 bases). Per germline, CDR1 MNHEY and CDR2 SVGAGI. The CDR3 totals 14 residues. Trimming pared 8 bases from V and 3 bases from J, leaving 16 bases between. The CDR3 here is CASLRQGIYYGYTF. As DNA, the CDR3 is TGTGCCAGCCTAAGGCAGGGTATATACTATGGCTACACCTTC.

This clone was counted once. The J gene is TRBJ2-7, the V gene TRBV5-1; maybe TRBD1 (5 bases). The CDR3 is made up of 13 amino acids. Germline V gives CDR1 SGHRS, CDR2 YFSETQ. Trimming removed 5 bases at V and 2 bases at J, with 11 bases between. This chain's CDR3 is CASRLGHPYEQYF. In DNA form, the CDR3 reads TGCGCCAGCAGGCTCGGACATCCCTACGAGCAGTACTTC.

With regard to this clone: A junction boundary mismatches the germline segment, possibly from a read error. V is TRBV6-2 or TRBV6-3 and J is TRBJ2-2; TRBD1 matches 9 bases. This CDR3 has 15 residues. Germline CDR1 reads MNHEY; CDR2 reads SVGEGT. This chain's CDR3 is CAGSADRGNTGELFF. CDR3 in DNA: TGTGCCGGCAGTGCGGACAGGGGGAACACCGGGGAGCTGTTTTTT.